Listed below are T cell receptor beta chains from one sample, sequenced in a study of T cells after yellow fever vaccination. TCRdb recomputed calls from the 5' RACE reads with MiXCR, one row per CDR3 protein. The sample records 150,000 or so distinct CDR3 sequences, 5% to 7.5% being singletons. Sequencing was performed on CD4+ T cells sorted from PBMCs, taken 10 days after the yellow fever booster vaccination. These receptor sequences come from a man aged 25 to 45 who received the YFV17D yellow fever vaccine. Both conserved end residues are part of each CDR3. A D gene is named only where the DNA matches it firmly. For some rows the clone size is stated as once, few or many, or as a class when expanded; others skip it.

V gene	D gene	J gene	clone size	CDR3 DNA	CDR3 protein
TRBV7-2	TRBD1	TRBJ2-4	many	TGTGCCAGCAGCTTGAGCGGGACAGGGAATATGTTAGCCAAAAACATTCAGTACTTC	CASSLSGTGNMLAKNIQYF
TRBV30	TRBD2	TRBJ2-1	many	TGTGCCTGGAGTAGGGGTCTAGCGGGAGGGAAAACCTCCTACAATGAGCAGTTCTTC	CAWSRGLAGGKTSYNEQFF
TRBV11-2	TRBD2	TRBJ2-2	-	TGTGCCAGCAGCTCCCTTTTTAGCGGGAGGTCCCGAGGGACCGGGGAGCTGTTTTTT	CASSSLFSGRSRGTGELFF
TRBV27	-	TRBJ2-6	-	TGTGCCAGCAGGGGGATTCACGACTCTGGGGCCAACGTCCTGACTTTC	CASRGIHDSGANVLTF
TRBV12-3/TRBV12-4	-	TRBJ1-3	many	TGTGCCAGCAGGGAGTCTGGAAACACCATATATTTT	CASRESGNTIYF
TRBV29-1	TRBD2	TRBJ2-1	many	TGCAGCGTGTCCCAAAGACTAGCGGATAATGAGCAGTTCTTC	CSVSQRLADNEQFF
TRBV5-5	-	TRBJ2-7	many	TGTGCCAGCAGCTTGTCCAGGGGCCGGACTACCAGCTACGAGCAGTACTTC	CASSLSRGRTTSYEQYF
TRBV6-5	-	TRBJ2-1	many	TGTGCCAGCAGTCGCCCCGGGTCGGAGCAGTTCTTC	CASSRPGSEQFF
TRBV4-3	TRBD1	TRBJ2-2	many	TGCGCCAGCAGCCAATCGCAGGGGGCGCGGAAATCTGGGGAGCTGTTTTTT	CASSQSQGARKSGELFF
TRBV12-3/TRBV12-4	-	TRBJ2-7	-	TGTGCCAGCAGCCAATTTTCAGGGAGGTCTTCCCGCGAGCAGTACTTC	CASSQFSGRSSREQYF
TRBV27	TRBD2	TRBJ2-4	many	TGTGCCAGCAGTTATCTAGGACTAGCGGGACCCAAAAACATTCAGTACTTC	CASSYLGLAGPKNIQYF
TRBV5-1	TRBD1	TRBJ1-1	few	TGCGCCAGCAGCCCAACCGCAGGGGGCATGGCTGAAGCTTTCTTT	CASSPTAGGMAEAFF
TRBV11-2	-	TRBJ2-2	many	TGTGCCAGCAGCTTAGATTTTTCACTACAAACCGGGGAGCTGTTTTTT	CASSLDFSLQTGELFF
TRBV20-1	-	TRBJ2-3	many	TGCAGTGCCATGGTGAGGGCAACAGATACGCAGTATTTT	CSAMVRATDTQYF
TRBV7-8	-	TRBJ2-3	many	TGTGCCAGCAGCTTACCGGGGCCAGGGTTCACAGATACGCAGTATTTT	CASSLPGPGFTDTQYF
TRBV29-1	-	TRBJ1-2	many	TGCAGCGTTGCGGGCTATGGCTACACCTTC	CSVAGYGYTF
TRBV28	-	TRBJ1-5	many	TGTGCCAGCAGTTGGCGTCGAGTTGGGGGTCAGCCCCAGCATTTT	CASSWRRVGGQPQHF
TRBV5-1	-	TRBJ2-5	many	TGTGCCAGCAGCTTCGGTGGGCAAGAGACCCAGTACTTC	CASSFGGQETQYF
TRBV5-1	TRBD2	TRBJ2-7	many	TGCGCCAGCAGATCACTAGCGGCTACCTACGAGCAGTACTTC	CASRSLAATYEQYF
TRBV7-2	-	TRBJ1-2	many	TGTGCCAGCAGCTTAGAGGGGCTGGACTATGGCTACACCTTC	CASSLEGLDYGYTF
TRBV5-1	-	TRBJ1-1	many	TGCGCCAGCAGCTTATTGGCAGATCTTAGCCCTATGAACACTGAAGCTTTCTTT	CASSLLADLSPMNTEAFF
TRBV19	TRBD1	TRBJ1-6	few	TGTGCCAGTAGTTCGTCGGACAGGGGACCACCCCTCCACTTT	CASSSSDRGPPLHF
TRBV6-5	TRBD2	TRBJ2-7	many	TGTGCCAGCAGTTATACGGCGGGAGTTGTCTACGAGCAGTACTTC	CASSYTAGVVYEQYF
TRBV12-3/TRBV12-4	-	TRBJ1-1	many	TGTGCCAGCAGTAGGTGGGCTTTAGGGGATGAAGCTTTCTTT	CASSRWALGDEAFF
TRBV5-4	TRBD1	TRBJ1-1	few	TGTGCCAGCAGCTCCTTCAGGGGGCAAGGCACTGAAGCTTTCTTT	CASSSFRGQGTEAFF
TRBV20-1	-	TRBJ1-6	many	TGCAGTGCCAACCCCGTTCGAGTGGGGTCCCTCCACTTT	CSANPVRVGSLHF
TRBV3-1	TRBD2	TRBJ2-3	many	TGTGCCAGCAGCCAAGATGGACTAGCGGGAGGGCCAGCAGATACGCAGTATTTT	CASSQDGLAGGPADTQYF